The TCR beta chain described here comes from a study of T cells in Graves' hyperthyroidism and ophthalmopathy. This clonotype was observed at least ten times. No antigen is known for it. Amplification of TCR beta CDR3 regions used RNA as the template. First-round RT-PCR with HTBI primers amplified the TCR CDR3 region. TCRdb redid the calling of the multiplex PCR reads with MiXCR, one entry per CDR3 protein. Among fewer than 900,000 distinct CDR3 sequences, about 17% were seen once, and the ten largest hold roughly 17%. Fresh peripheral blood, roughly 9.8 ml of it, supplied the PBMCs. Study-level points and caveats: Ophthalmopathy stood apart from stable hyperthyroidism in a 13 V-J model.

The CDR3 consists of 14 residues. The V and J ends lost 5 bases and 4 bases, in that order; junction bases with no gene match: 3. Sequencing input: blood. The chain couples TRBV12-3 or TRBV12-4 to TRBJ2-2; 8 nucleotides line up with TRBD1. This receptor was identified in a woman in her forties or fifties with Graves' hyperthyroidism that later progressed to Graves' ophthalmopathy. The CDR3 bases are TGTGCCAGCAGTATAACAGGGGGCACCGGGGAGCTGTTTTTT. Amino acid sequence: CASSITGGTGELFF.